Presented here are 21 T cell receptor beta chains from one specimen sequenced in a study of regulatory T cells in long-lasting Graves disease. Assembly of TCR beta libraries relied on iRepertoire HTBI primers together with Arm-PCR of CDR3 regions. TCRdb recomputed calls from the multiplex PCR reads with MiXCR, one row per CDR3 protein. The sample has 250,000 to 400,000 distinct CDR3 sequences, 18% seen once; the top ten hold about 36%. The time point denotes: newly diagnosed GD, antithyroid drugs for less than 3 months. PBMC RNA served as the TCR library source. The sequencing used peripheral blood mononuclear cells (PBMCs), collected at new diagnosis, from a patient treated with antithyroid drugs. Receptors originate from a female donor with Graves disease.

This clonotype came up many times. J is TRBJ2-7 and V is TRBV20-1, with TRBD2 matching 10 bases. Trimming at V came to 3 bases and at J to 6 bases, leaving 2 bases not matched to a gene. The CDR3 consists of 12 residues. Looked up from germline, CDR1 is DFQATT and CDR2 is SNEGSKA (reference sequence). The CDR3 sequence is CSARRLAGEQYF. CDR3 sequence (DNA): TGCAGTGCTAGGAGACTAGCGGGCGAGCAGTACTTC.

As DNA, the CDR3 is TGTGCCAGCTCACCTACCCTCGGGGGAGGGTTCGGGCAGTACTTC. Amino acid sequence: CASSPTLGGGFGQYF. The chain joins TRBV18 to TRBJ2-7; 7 bases align to TRBD2. The CDR3 consists of 15 residues. V trimming: 3 bases; J trimming: 9 bases; junction bases outside the gene matches: 14. Per germline, CDR1 KGHSH and CDR2 LQKENI.

This clonotype was seen ten or more times. The chain recombines TRBV24-1 with TRBJ2-5, with a weak D call TRBD2 (6 bases). Germline assignment: CDR1 KGHDR and CDR2 SFDVKD. This CDR3 has 14 amino acids. Trimming cost V 5 bases and J 3 bases, with 12 bases left between them. The CDR3 loop is CATSGGTVEETQYF. DNA for the CDR3: TGTGCCACCAGTGGGGGGACTGTCGAAGAGACCCAGTACTTC.

Many counts were recorded for this clonotype. This sequence joins TRBV11-2 and TRBJ2-1, with 10 bases identical to TRBD2. CDR1 SGHAT and CDR2 FQNNGV come from the germline V gene. Trimming removed 5 bases from V and 2 bases from J; junction bases left unmatched: 6. This CDR3 is built from 16 residues. CDR3 in amino acids: CASSPGSGRAYNEQFF. For the CDR3, the DNA is TGTGCCAGCAGCCCCGGGAGCGGGAGGGCCTACAATGAGCAGTTCTTC.

This clonotype was seen at least ten times. The chain is built from TRBV28 and TRBJ2-5, with no clear D. The germline CDR1 and CDR2 sequences are MDHEN and SYDVKM. Deletions cut 7 bases from V and 5 bases from J, with 14 bases between. The CDR3 is 13 residues long. DNA of the CDR3: TGTGCCAGCACTCGCGGAAATGAGGAGACCCAGTACTTC. Translation gives CASTRGNEETQYF.

This clonotype was recorded at least ten times. The rearrangement uses TRBV27 and TRBJ2-3; possibly TRBD1 for D (6 bases). This CDR3 spans 14 amino acids. V lost 6 bases, J lost 6 bases, and 16 bases lay in between. Germline CDR1 is MNHEY and CDR2 is SMNVEV (reference sequence). CDR3 residues: CASRFWDTPDTQYF. The CDR3 DNA sequence: TGTGCCAGCAGATTCTGGGACACCCCGGATACGCAGTATTTT.

The sample holds many counts of this clonotype. The chain links TRBV28 to TRBJ2-3; the match to TRBD2 covers 7 bases. Germline-derived CDR1 and CDR2 are MDHEN and SYDVKM. V shed 4 bases, J shed 4 bases, and the junction held 8 bases outside the gene matches. The CDR3 has 15 amino acids. The CDR3 sequence: CASSSPSGRSDTQYF. DNA for the CDR3: TGTGCCAGCAGTTCTCCTAGCGGAAGGTCAGATACGCAGTATTTT.

Many counts were recorded for this clonotype. At one boundary the junction diverges from the germline segment, which might be a read error. J is TRBJ1-5 and V is TRBV12-3 or TRBV12-4; weak D call: TRBD1 (5 bases). The CDR3 has 13 amino acids. DNA of the CDR3: TGCGCCAGCAGCCAAGGAGGGGATCAGCCCCAGCATTTT. It specifies CASSQGGDQPQHF.

In its sample, this clonotype was seen many times. This chain joins TRBV28 and TRBJ2-4; unclear D gene. V gave up 5 bases and J gave up 8 bases, with 13 bases separating them. Germline-derived CDR1 and CDR2 are MDHEN and SYDVKM. This CDR3 is 13 amino acids long. This CDR3 reads CASSPSMWHIQYF. CDR3 DNA sequence: TGTGCCAGCAGTCCATCTATGTGGCACATTCAGTACTTC.

This clonotype was detected many times. V is TRBV28 and J is TRBJ2-7; TRBD2 aligns across 7 bases. J gave up 7 bases and V 2 bases, and 8 bases lay outside the gene matches. The CDR3 runs to 14 residues. Germline V lookup: CDR1 MDHEN, CDR2 SYDVKM. CDR3 loop: CASSLGGGFGEQYF. Here the CDR3 DNA reads TGTGCCAGCAGTTTAGGGGGGGGATTCGGGGAGCAGTACTTC.

As concerns this clonotype: One end of the junction fails to match germline, which may point to a read error. The CDR3 region is CASSLGQGLAGGVTHTQYF. CDR3 nucleotides: TGTGCCAGCAGCCTCGGCCAGGGGCTAGCGGGAGGTGTCACACATACGCAGTACTTT. The chain couples TRBV14 to TRBJ2-3, with 11 bases matching TRBD2. The CDR3 sequence is 19 residues long. Germline V CDR1 and CDR2: SGHDN, FVKESK.

In its sample, this clonotype was seen many times. This chain's CDR3 is CASSINSFNYGYTF. In DNA form, the CDR3 reads TGTGCCAGTAGTATCAACAGTTTTAACTATGGCTACACCTTC. The rearrangement joins TRBV19 to TRBJ1-2; D unresolved. Trimming removed 3 bases at V and 1 base at J, with 9 bases between. Germline assignment: CDR1 LNHDA and CDR2 SQIVND (reference sequence). The CDR3 is 14 amino acids.

This clonotype was found many times. J is TRBJ1-5 and V is TRBV28; TRBD1 is a possible D gene (6 bases). V lost 4 bases to trimming and J lost 6 bases, with 16 bases between them. CDR3 length equals 15 residues. Germline-derived CDR1 and CDR2 are MDHEN and SYDVKM. In nucleotides, the CDR3 is TGTGCCAGCAGTTACGGACTTACCAGGGGTCAGCCCCAGCATTTT. Encoded protein: CASSYGLTRGQPQHF.

This clonotype was seen at least ten times. The chain employs TRBV5-1 and TRBJ2-7; a weak D match, TRBD2 (6 bases). V was trimmed by 0 bases and J by 6 bases, leaving 10 bases between them. Germline V gene sequence: CDR1 SGHRS, CDR2 YFSETQ. CDR3 length: 13 residues. Here the CDR3 reads CASSLDSGSEQYF. The CDR3 nucleotides read TGCGCCAGCAGCTTGGATAGCGGAAGCGAGCAGTACTTC.

This chain uses TRBV12-3 or TRBV12-4 with TRBJ2-3; maybe TRBD2 (6 bases). Trimming took off 8 bases at V and 1 base at J, with 22 bases between the two ends. This CDR3 has 17 amino acids. The CDR3, as DNA: TGTGCCAGCGGAACCCTTAGTGGCCAGCGGGGCACAGATACGCAGTATTTT. It specifies CASGTLSGQRGTDTQYF.

J is TRBJ1-5 and V is TRBV27; tentative D call: TRBD1 (6 bases). CDR3 size: 13 residues. Germline-derived CDR1 and CDR2 are MNHEY and SMNVEV (reference sequence). The V end lost 3 bases, the J end lost 6 bases, and 9 bases lay between the germline ends. In DNA form, the CDR3 reads TGTGCCAGCAGTTTCACAGGGATTCAGCCCCAGCATTTT. Protein: CASSFTGIQPQHF.

This clonotype was seen a handful of times. The genes are TRBV5-8 and TRBJ2-7; D not resolved. Deletions cut 3 bases from V and 3 bases from J, with 16 bases between. Germline V gene sequence: CDR1 SGHTS, CDR2 YDEGEE. The CDR3 sequence is 15 residues long. The CDR3 spells CASSSGRAIYYEQYF. The DNA for the CDR3 is TGTGCCAGCAGCTCCGGACGCGCAATTTACTACGAGCAGTACTTC.

The V and J genes are TRBV6-5 and TRBJ2-4, with D possibly being TRBD1 (6 bases). This CDR3 region has 18 residues. Germline V CDR1 and CDR2: MNHEY, SVGAGI. Trimming removed 4 bases at V and 3 bases at J, with 22 bases between. As DNA, the CDR3 is TGTGCCAGCAGTTTCCCTCCCCAACGCCAGGGGATCAAAAACATTCAGTACTTC. Its protein is CASSFPPQRQGIKNIQYF.

This clonotype was seen many times. This CDR3 is CASSERTDTQYF. CDR3 bases: TGTGCCAGCAGTGAAAGGACAGATACGCAGTATTTT. The chain combines TRBV2 with TRBJ2-3, with no clear D. CDR1 and CDR2 from the germline V gene are SNHLY and FYNNEI. Trimming left V 2 bases short and J 3 bases short, with 3 bases between. The CDR3 consists of 12 residues.

The chain uses TRBV7-9 and TRBJ2-7; D is unclear. The CDR3 contains 18 residues. Germline CDR1 SEHNR, CDR2 FQNEAQ (reference sequence). V lost 1 base and J lost 2, with 21 bases in between. The CDR3 DNA sequence: TGTGCCAGCAGCTTAGATGCCAGCCCCCCACCAAGTACCTACGAGCAGTACTTC. As protein: CASSLDASPPPSTYEQYF. Variable domain in full (rest from reference TRBV7-9 and TRBJ2-7): DTGVSQNPRHKITKRGQNVTFRCDPISEHNRLYWYRQTLGQGPEFLTYFQNEAQLEKSRLLSDRFSAERPKGSFSTLEIQRTEQGDSAMYLCASSLDASPPPSTYEQYFGPGTRLTVT.

This clonotype was found many times. A read error may produce the germline difference seen at one junction end. The chain carries TRBV6-5 and TRBJ2-3; D remains ambiguous. The CDR3 totals 16 residues. Per germline, CDR1 MNHEY and CDR2 SVGAGI. In DNA, the CDR3 is TGCGCCAGCAGTTCCACCCTCGCTTCAAGCGCAGATACGCAGTATTTT. Its translation is CASSSTLASSADTQYF.